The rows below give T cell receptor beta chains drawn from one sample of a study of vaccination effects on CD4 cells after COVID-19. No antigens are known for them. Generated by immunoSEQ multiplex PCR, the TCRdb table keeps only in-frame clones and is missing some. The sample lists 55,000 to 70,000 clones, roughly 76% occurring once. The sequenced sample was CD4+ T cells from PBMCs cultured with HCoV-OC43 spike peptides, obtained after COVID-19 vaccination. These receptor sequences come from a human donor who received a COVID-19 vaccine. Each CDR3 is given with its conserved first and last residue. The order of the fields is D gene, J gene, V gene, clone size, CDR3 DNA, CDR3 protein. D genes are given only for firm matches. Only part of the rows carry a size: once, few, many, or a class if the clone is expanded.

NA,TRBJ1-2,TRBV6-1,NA,TGTGCCAGCAGTGAATCGGGATCGCGGTATGGCTACACCTTC,CASSESGSRYGYTF
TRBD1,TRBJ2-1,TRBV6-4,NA,TGTGCCAGCAGTCGGGACAGGGGGTCCTACAATGAGCAGTTCTTC,CASSRDRGSYNEQFF
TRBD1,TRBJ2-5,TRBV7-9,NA,TGTGCCAGCAGCTTAGTGGGACAGGGGGAAGAGACCCAGTACTTC,CASSLVGQGEETQYF
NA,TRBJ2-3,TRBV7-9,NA,TGTGCCAGCAGCGTACCCCTCGGGGGACGGTCTAGCACAGATACGCAGTATTTT,CASSVPLGGRSSTDTQYF
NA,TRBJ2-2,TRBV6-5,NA,TGTGCCACCCGAGGGGCGGCGAACACCGGGGAGCTGTTTTTT,CATRGAANTGELFF
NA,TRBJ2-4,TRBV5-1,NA,TGCGCCAGCGGTACGGGGCATAACAAGGGGGACATTCAGTACTTC,CASGTGHNKGDIQYF
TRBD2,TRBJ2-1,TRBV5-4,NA,TGTGCCAGCAGCAACGGGGGGGCAAACAATGAGCAGTTCTTC,CASSNGGANNEQFF
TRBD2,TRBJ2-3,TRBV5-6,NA,TGTGCCAGCAGCCCAAAATTGACTAGCGGGGGCACAGATACGCAGTATTTT,CASSPKLTSGGTDTQYF
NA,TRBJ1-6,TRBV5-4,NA,TGTGCCAGCAGCTTAACGAATTCACCCCTCCACTTT,CASSLTNSPLHF
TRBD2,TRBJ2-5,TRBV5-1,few,TGCGCCAGCAGCTTGCTAGCGGGGAGTCAAGAGACCCAGTACTTC,CASSLLAGSQETQYF
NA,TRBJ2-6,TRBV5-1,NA,TGCGCCAGCAAACGGGATACAGGGTCAGGTGGGGCCAACGTCCTGACTTTC,CASKRDTGSGGANVLTF
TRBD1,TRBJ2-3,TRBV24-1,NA,TGTGCCACCAGTGACCGGGACAGAACGCAGTATTTT,CATSDRDRTQYF
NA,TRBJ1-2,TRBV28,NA,TGTGCCAGCAGTTTTGGCAGGGACTATGGCTACACCTTC,CASSFGRDYGYTF
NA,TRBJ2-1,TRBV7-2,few,TGTGCCAGCAGTAGAGATGAGCAGTTCTTC,CASSRDEQFF
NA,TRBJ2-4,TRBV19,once,TGTGCCAGTAGTATCATAGGGACAAAAAACATTCAGTACTTC,CASSIIGTKNIQYF
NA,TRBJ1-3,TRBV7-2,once,TGTGCCAGCAGCAAAACGATGTCGGGGTATTATGGAAACACCATATATTTT,CASSKTMSGYYGNTIYF
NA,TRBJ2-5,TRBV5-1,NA,TGCGCCAGCAGCACCCTAGCGTTAAGAGAGACCCAGTACTTC,CASSTLALRETQYF
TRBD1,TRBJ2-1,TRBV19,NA,TGTGCCAGTAGGGACCCGCCCGGGACAGGGGTTACAAATGAGCAGTTCTTC,CASRDPPGTGVTNEQFF
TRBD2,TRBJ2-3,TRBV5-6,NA,TGTGCCAGCAGCTCCCTGAGCGGGGCGAGCACAGATACGCAGTATTTT,CASSSLSGASTDTQYF
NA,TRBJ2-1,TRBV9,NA,TGTGCCAGCAGCATGAGCCTCTCCTACAATGAGCAGTTCTTC,CASSMSLSYNEQFF
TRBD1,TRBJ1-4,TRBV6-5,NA,TGTGCCAGCAGCTCTGACAGGGCAACTAATGAAAAACTGTTTTTT,CASSSDRATNEKLFF
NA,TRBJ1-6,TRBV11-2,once,TGTGCCAGCAGTTCAGGGGAGACACCCCAAATTTTT,CASSSGETPQIF
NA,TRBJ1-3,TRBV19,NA,TGTGCCAGTAGTACGCCCGGGACACGCAGAAACACCATATATTTT,CASSTPGTRRNTIYF
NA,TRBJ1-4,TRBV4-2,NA,TGTGCCAGCAGCCAAGTACAGGGAGGGGGTAATGAAAAACTGTTTTTT,CASSQVQGGGNEKLFF
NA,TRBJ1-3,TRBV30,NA,TGTGCCTGGAAGGACAGCAACTCTGGAAACACCATATATTTT,CAWKDSNSGNTIYF
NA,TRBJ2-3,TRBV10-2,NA,TGCGCCAGCAGTGATCTGGGAACTAGCACAGATACGCAGTATTTT,CASSDLGTSTDTQYF
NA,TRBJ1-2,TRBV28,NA,TGTGCCAGCAGTTTATCCCCCACGATCTATGGCTACACCTTC,CASSLSPTIYGYTF
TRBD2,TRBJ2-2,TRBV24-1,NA,TGTGCCACCAGTACGCGGGGGGGCGGACTTGTTGGGGCCGGGGAGCTGTTTTTT,CATSTRGGGLVGAGELFF
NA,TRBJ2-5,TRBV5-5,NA,TGTGCCAGCAGCAGGACTCCGGTCGGAGGAGAGACCCAGTACTTC,CASSRTPVGGETQYF